This TCR beta chain was documented in a study of graft-versus-host responses after intestinal transplantation. On the study more broadly: Multivisceral, liver-intestinal, or isolated intestinal transplants were performed in recipients. All of the recipients had induction that used anti-thymocyte globulin, then tacrolimus and steroids for around three years. Study-wide findings and caveats: Early HvG declines after transplant were associated with peak circulating GvH clone levels. Some GvH clones were seen earlier in gut or blood, suggesting intestinal origin.

Comments on this clone: Its antigen is still unknown. An end of the junction differs from the germline gene, which may be a read error. The same CDR3 is also encoded by other DNA sequences in this sample.

Generated by immunoSEQ multiplex PCR, the TCRdb table keeps only in-frame clones and is missing some. Of over 65,000 clones listed, more than 85% were seen once; the top ten hold 7% to 9.5%. This CDR3 spans 15 amino acids. The germline gives CDR1 SGHNT, CDR2 YENEEA. This receptor was taken from a human donor who was the organ donor for an intestinal transplant. V and J are TRBV11-3 and TRBJ1-1; D uncertain. This sample comprised unstimulated CD8+ T cells sorted from spleen or lymph node cells, obtained before transplant. DNA of the CDR3: TGTGCCAGCAGCTTAGCCGGCAGCATGAACACTGAAGCCTTCTTT. Translated, it gives CASSLAGSMNTEAFF.